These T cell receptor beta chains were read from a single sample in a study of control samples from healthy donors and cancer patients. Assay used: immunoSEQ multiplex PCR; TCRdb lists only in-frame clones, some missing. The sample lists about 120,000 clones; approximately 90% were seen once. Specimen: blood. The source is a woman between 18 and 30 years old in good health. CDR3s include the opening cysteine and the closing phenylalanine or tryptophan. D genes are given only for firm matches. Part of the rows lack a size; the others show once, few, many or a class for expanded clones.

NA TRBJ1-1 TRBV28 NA TGTGCCAGCAGGAGCGACATGAACACTGAAGCTTTCTTT CASRSDMNTEAFF
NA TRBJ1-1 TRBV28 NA TGTGCCATCCGGGGGGGGCCAGCGAACACTGAAGCTTTCTTT CAIRGGPANTEAFF
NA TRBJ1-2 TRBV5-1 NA TGCGCCAGCAGCTTGTGGGGTTATGGCTACACCTTC CASSLWGYGYTF
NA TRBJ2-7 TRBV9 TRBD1 TGTGCCAGCAGCGTAGGACAGGGTGGGTACGAGCAGTACTTC CASSVGQGGYEQYF
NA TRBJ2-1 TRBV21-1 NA TGTGCCAGCAGCAAATTGGGGGCACGGCGAAGCTCCTACAATGAGCAGTTCTTC CASSKLGARRSSYNEQFF
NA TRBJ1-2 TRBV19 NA TGTGCCAGTAGTCCGGGCACCGCTAACTATGGCTACACCTTC CASSPGTANYGYTF
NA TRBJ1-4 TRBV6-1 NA TGTGCCAGCAGTGAAGCTCCAGAACTGTTTTTT CASSEAPELFF
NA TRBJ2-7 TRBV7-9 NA TGTGCCAGCAGCTCCCTGAGCTCCTACGAGCAGTACTTC CASSSLSSYEQYF
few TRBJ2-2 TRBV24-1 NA TGTGCCACCAGTCCGGGGTACAACACCGGGGAGCTGTTTTTT CATSPGYNTGELFF
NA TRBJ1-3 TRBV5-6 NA TGTGCCAGCAGCTCCATAGTGGGGTCTGGAAACACCATATATTTT CASSSIVGSGNTIYF
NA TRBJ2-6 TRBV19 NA TGTGCCAGCAAGATCCAGAGTGGGGCCAACGTCCTGACTTTC CASKIQSGANVLTF
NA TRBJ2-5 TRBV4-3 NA TGCGCCAGCAGCCAAGGCCGAGGGACCCAGTACTTC CASSQGRGTQYF
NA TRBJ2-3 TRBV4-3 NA TGCGCCAGCAGCCAGGGGCGTGTGGATACGCAGTATTTT CASSQGRVDTQYF
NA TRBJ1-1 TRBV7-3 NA TGTGCCAGCAGCTTGGGGGTTCAGACTGAAGCTTTCTTT CASSLGVQTEAFF
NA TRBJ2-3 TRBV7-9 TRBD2 TGTGCCAGCAGCTCACCGGGACTAGCGGGACCTTTAGGCACAGATACGCAGTATTTT CASSSPGLAGPLGTDTQYF
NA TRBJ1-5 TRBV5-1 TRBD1 TGCGCCAGCAGCTCCGGGACAGGGGACAATCAGCCCCAGCATTTT CASSSGTGDNQPQHF
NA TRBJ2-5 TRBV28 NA TGTGCCAGCATGAGACAGGGAGGAGAGACCCAGTACTTC CASMRQGGETQYF
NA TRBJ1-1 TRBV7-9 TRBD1 TGTGCCAGCAGCAGAACAGGGGGCGCGGGGACTGAAGCTTTCTTT CASSRTGGAGTEAFF
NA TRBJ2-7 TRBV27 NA TGTGCCAGCAGAGACCTACTAGAGGACCACGAGCAGTACTTC CASRDLLEDHEQYF
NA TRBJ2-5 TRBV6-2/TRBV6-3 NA TGTGCCAGCAGTTACCCGGAGACCCAGTACTTC CASSYPETQYF
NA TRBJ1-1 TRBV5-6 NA TGTGCCAGCAGCCCGGCTCCGGTGAACACTGAAGCTTTCTTT CASSPAPVNTEAFF
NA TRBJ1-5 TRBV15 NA TGTGCCACCAGCAGAGATTCTGGGTTTCACTCAGGGGTGCCCCAGCATTTT CATSRDSGFHSGVPQHF
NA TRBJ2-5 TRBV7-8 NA TGTGCCAGCAGCCCCAAACAAGAGACCCAGTACTTC CASSPKQETQYF
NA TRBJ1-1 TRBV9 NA TGTGCCAGCAGCCCATATGGCGCTGAAGCTTTCTTT CASSPYGAEAFF
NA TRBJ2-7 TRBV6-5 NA TGTGCCAGCAGTACAGGGTGGTCCTACGAGCAGTACTTC CASSTGWSYEQYF
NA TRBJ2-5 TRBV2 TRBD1 TGTGCCAGCAACAACGATGGGGACAGGGAACCCCGAGAGACCCAGTACTTC CASNNDGDREPRETQYF
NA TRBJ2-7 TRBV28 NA TGTGCCAGCAGTGCCGGGGGTCAGGAGGCCTACGAGCAGTACTTC CASSAGGQEAYEQYF
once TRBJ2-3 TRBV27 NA TGTGCCAGCGGCTGGGGGGGCGCAGATACGCAGTATTTT CASGWGGADTQYF
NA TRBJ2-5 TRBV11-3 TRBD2 TGTGCCAGCAGCTTATTCAGCGGGGGCCTAGAGACCCAGTACTTC CASSLFSGGLETQYF
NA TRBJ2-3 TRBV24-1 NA TGTGCCACCAGTGCAGGAGGGCCGGGGGACACGCAGTATTTT CATSAGGPGDTQYF
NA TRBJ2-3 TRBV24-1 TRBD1 TGTGCCACCAGTGACCGCGGACAGGGGGGCGATACGCAGTATTTT CATSDRGQGGDTQYF
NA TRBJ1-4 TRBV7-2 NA TGTGCCAGCAGCTTATTTAGGTCCGAAAAACTGTTTTTT CASSLFRSEKLFF
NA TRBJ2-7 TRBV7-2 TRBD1 TGTGCCAGCAGCTCACTACAGGGGGGAGACGAGCAGTACTTC CASSSLQGGDEQYF
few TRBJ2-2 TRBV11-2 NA TGTGCCAGCAGCTTAGGGACTCTGGACACCGGGGAGCTGTTTTTT CASSLGTLDTGELFF
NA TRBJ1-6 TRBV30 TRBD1 TGTGCCTGGGGATACAGGGGCCCCAATTCACCCCTCCACTTT CAWGYRGPNSPLHF
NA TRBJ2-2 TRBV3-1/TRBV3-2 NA TGTGCCAGCAGATCATCTGGGTTGCCCGGGGAGCTGTTTTTT CASRSSGLPGELFF
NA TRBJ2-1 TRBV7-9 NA TGTGCCAGCAGCTCTGAGTTCGGGACACCCGGCTACAATGAGCAGTTCTTC CASSSEFGTPGYNEQFF
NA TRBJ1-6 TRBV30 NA TGTGCCTGGAGTGTACCAGCGCACAGACTTAATTCACCCCTCCACTTT CAWSVPAHRLNSPLHF
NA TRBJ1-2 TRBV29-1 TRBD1 TGCAGCGTTGAGGGACAGGGGGCTGCCTATGGCTACACCTTC CSVEGQGAAYGYTF
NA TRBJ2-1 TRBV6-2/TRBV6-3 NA TGTGCCAGCAGTCTTTTCAATGCTGGCAGGGTCGCGTTGGAGCAGTTCTTC CASSLFNAGRVALEQFF
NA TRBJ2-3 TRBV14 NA TGTGCCAGCAGCCGCGTGGGGGGACTCACAGATACGCAGTATTTT CASSRVGGLTDTQYF
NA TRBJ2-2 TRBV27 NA TGTGCCAGCAGTTTATCGTCCACCGGGGAGCTGTTTTTT CASSLSSTGELFF